The 9 T cell receptor beta chains given below trace back to one sample, sequenced in a study of blood T cell repertoires in COVID-19. TCRdb's copy holds only in-frame clones and misses some; the assay was immunoSEQ multiplex PCR. This sample has 200,000 to 250,000 clones, with about four fifths found just once. The sequenced sample was PBMCs or T cells enriched from blood (not recorded which). The receptors here all came from a woman between 35 and 50 years old with acute COVID-19.

This clone was seen once. The V and J genes are TRBV28 and TRBJ2-1, with 8 bases matching TRBD1. From germline, CDR1 is MDHEN and CDR2 SYDVKM. The CDR3 loop spans 14 amino acids. V shed 6 bases and J 6 bases; nucleotides not matched to a gene: 7. The CDR3: CASRAGQVVNEQFF. CDR3 coding DNA: TGTGCCAGCAGGGCGGGACAGGTCGTCAATGAGCAGTTCTTC. Combining the CDR3 with reference TRBV28 and TRBJ2-1 gives the whole variable domain DVKVTQSSRYLVKRTGEKVFLECVQDMDHENMFWYRQDPGLGLRLIYFSYDVKMKEKGDIPEGYSVSREKKERFSLILESASTNQTSMYLCASRAGQVVNEQFFGPGTRLTVL.

J is TRBJ2-2 and V is TRBV2; 7 positions match TRBD2. The V gene's germline CDR1 is SNHLY and CDR2 FYNNEI. Germline trimming cut 10 bases from V and 1 base from J; bases unmatched to any gene: 12. The CDR3 runs 16 residues. The CDR3 DNA reads TGTGCCATTGCTGCGGGGCGGGAGATGAACACCGGGGAGCTGTTTTTT. This codes for CAIAAGREMNTGELFF. The variable domain in full, completed from reference TRBV2 and TRBJ2-2, reads EPEVTQTPSHQVTQMGQEVILRCVPISNHLYFYWYRQILGQKVEFLVSFYNNEISEKSEIFDDQFSVERPDGSNFTLKIRSTKLEDSAMYFCAIAAGREMNTGELFFGEGSRLTVL.

The rearrangement links TRBV28 to TRBJ1-1; D is perhaps TRBD1 (5 bases). Looked up from germline, CDR1 is MDHEN and CDR2 is SYDVKM. This CDR3 is built from 12 residues. Trimming removed 5 bases at V and 5 bases at J, with 9 bases between. The CDR3 DNA reads as TGTGCCAGCAGTGGTCGGGGGACTGAAGCTTTCTTT. This codes for CASSGRGTEAFF.

This CDR3 reads CASSQGQSYEQYF. CDR3 bases: TGTGCCAGCAGCCAGGGACAGTCCTACGAGCAGTACTTC. J is TRBJ2-7 and V is TRBV7-2; TRBD1 agrees at 7 bases. The ends lost 5 bases at V and 1 base at J; junction bases unmatched: 2. Looked up from germline, CDR1 is SGHTA and CDR2 is FQGNSA. CDR3 size: 13 residues.

CDR3 region: CASRTGSTEAFF. CDR3 sequence (DNA): TGTGCCAGCAGGACAGGGTCCACTGAAGCTTTCTTT. The chain is built from TRBV7-9 and TRBJ1-1, with 7 nucleotides matching TRBD1. V shed 6 bases, J shed 4 bases, and the junction held 2 bases outside the gene matches. CDR1 is SEHNR and CDR2 is FQNEAQ in the germline V gene (reference sequence). The CDR3 consists of 12 residues.

The gene calls are TRBV19 and TRBJ2-5, with 11 bases lining up with TRBD1. The CDR3 totals 16 residues. Germline V gene lookup returns CDR1 LNHDA and CDR2 SQIVND (reference sequence). The ends lost 3 bases at V and 6 bases at J; junction bases unmatched: 9. Here the CDR3 reads CASSIDRTGGAKTQYF. The CDR3 DNA reads TGTGCCAGTAGTATCGATAGGACAGGGGGCGCGAAGACCCAGTACTTC.

V usage is TRBV15 and J usage is TRBJ2-1, with 9 bases aligning to TRBD2. From germline, CDR1 is LNHNV and CDR2 YYDKDF (reference sequence). The CDR3 length is 17 residues. With 1 base clipped from V and 1 base from J, the junction kept 5 bases outside the gene matches. The CDR3 DNA reads as TGTGCCACCAGCAGAGTTGTAGCGGGAGTGTCCTACAATGAGCAGTTCTTC. It yields the protein CATSRVVAGVSYNEQFF.

The rearrangement links TRBV28 to TRBJ2-3; D unclear. V was trimmed by 6 bases and J by 6 bases, leaving 7 bases between them. The length of the CDR3 is 11 residues. CDR1 and CDR2 (germline): MDHEN, SYDVKM. The CDR3 spells CASSVSDTQYF. The CDR3 DNA follows: TGTGCCAGCAGCGTTTCGGATACGCAGTATTTT.

V usage is TRBV28 and J usage is TRBJ2-1, with TRBD1 identical over 11 bases. The CDR3 length is 19 residues. V gave up 1 base and J gave up 6 bases; unmatched junction bases: 14. Germline CDR1 and CDR2: MDHEN and SYDVKM. In nucleotides, the CDR3 is TGTGCCAGCAGTTTATACCCAGACGGGACAGGGGGGTTTCCCAATGAGCAGTTCTTC. This sequence encodes CASSLYPDGTGGFPNEQFF.